The entry below describes one T cell receptor beta chain. The antigen remains undetermined. This specimen comes from a study of response to subunit inactivated influenza vaccine. Study findings and constraints: Authors suggested that a seasonal influenza vaccination recruits few new T cells each time.

Germline CDR1 reads LGHDT; CDR2 reads YNNKEL (reference sequence). The CDR3 sequence is 17 residues long. J lost 6 bases, V lost 4 bases, and 9 bases had no gene match. Each CDR3 protein is one row after TCRdb ran MiXCR on the RT-PCR reads. The sample lists about half a million distinct CDR3 sequences, 25% occurring once. This clonotype originated in a middle-aged man who received an inactivated influenza vaccine. The chain links TRBV3-1 to TRBJ2-1; 13 positions agree with TRBD2. Material: CD4+ T cells sorted from PBMCs, obtained 4 to 6 days after vaccination. Written as DNA, the CDR3 is TGTGCCAGCAGCCCCGGACTAGCGGGAGATCACGCCAATGAGCAGTTCTTC. Translation gives CASSPGLAGDHANEQFF.